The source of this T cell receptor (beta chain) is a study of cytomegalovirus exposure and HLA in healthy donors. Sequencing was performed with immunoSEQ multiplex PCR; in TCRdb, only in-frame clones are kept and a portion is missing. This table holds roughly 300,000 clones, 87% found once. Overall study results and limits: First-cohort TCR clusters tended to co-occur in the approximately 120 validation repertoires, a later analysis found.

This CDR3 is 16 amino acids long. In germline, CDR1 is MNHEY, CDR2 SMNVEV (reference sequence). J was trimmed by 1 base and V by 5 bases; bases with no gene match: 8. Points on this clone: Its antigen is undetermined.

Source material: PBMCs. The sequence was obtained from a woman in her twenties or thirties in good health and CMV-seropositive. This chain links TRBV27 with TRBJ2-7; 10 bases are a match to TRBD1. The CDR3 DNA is TGTGCCAGCAGTCCTCCGGACAGGGGGTATTCCTACGAGCAGTACTTC. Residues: CASSPPDRGYSYEQYF.